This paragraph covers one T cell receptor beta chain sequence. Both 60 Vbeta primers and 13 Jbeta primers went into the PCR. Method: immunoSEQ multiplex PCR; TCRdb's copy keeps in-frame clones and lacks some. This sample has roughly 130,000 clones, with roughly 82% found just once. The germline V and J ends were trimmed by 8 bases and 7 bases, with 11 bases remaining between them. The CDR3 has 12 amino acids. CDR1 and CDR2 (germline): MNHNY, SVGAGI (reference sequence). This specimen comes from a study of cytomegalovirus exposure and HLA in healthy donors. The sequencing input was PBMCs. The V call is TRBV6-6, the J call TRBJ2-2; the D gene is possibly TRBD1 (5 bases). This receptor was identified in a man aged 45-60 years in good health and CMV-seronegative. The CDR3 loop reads CASSGWDGELFF. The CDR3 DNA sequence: TGTGCCAGCTCAGGGTGGGACGGGGAGCTGTTTTTT.